This T cell receptor beta chain stems from a study of blood T cells in healthy people across ages. Study conclusions and caveats: The study found TCR beta diversity correlated strongly with naive T cell percentage.

The second PCR ran roughly 6 to 12 cycles with a sample-barcoded 5' primer and J-beta primers. Via MiXCR, TCRdb re-called the 5' RACE reads, giving one row per CDR3 protein. The repertoire holds roughly 930,000 distinct CDR3 sequences, with under 50% as singletons. This clonotype was seen more than once but under ten times. The antigen is undetermined. Around 10 milliliters was the volume of peripheral blood drawn from each donor. This CDR3 comprises 15 residues. Germline V gene sequence: CDR1 GTSNPN, CDR2 SVGIG (reference sequence). V was trimmed by 0 bases and J by 2 bases, leaving 10 bases between them.

The receptor was derived from a man aged 25-45 years in good health. The chain combines TRBV30 with TRBJ1-4; maybe TRBD1 (5 bases). The sequenced sample consisted of blood. The CDR3, as DNA: TGTGCCTGGAGTGTACAGGCGGGCACTAATGAAAAACTGTTTTTT. It is translated as CAWSVQAGTNEKLFF.